A single sample is the source of the 2 T cell receptor beta chains below, sequenced in a study of cytomegalovirus exposure and HLA in healthy donors. This table comes from immunoSEQ multiplex PCR, and its TCRdb copy is limited to in-frame clones, with some not included. The top ten hold around 0.96% of the sample, which has fewer than 400,000 clones, over 75% seen once. Material for sequencing was PBMCs. These receptors were collected from a man aged 25-45 years in good health and CMV-seronegative.

The gene calls are TRBV4-3 and TRBJ2-2; the match to TRBD1 covers 8 bases. The trim removed 4 bases at V and 1 base at J, leaving 5 bases unmatched. The CDR3 loop spans 16 amino acids. From germline, CDR1 is LGHNA and CDR2 YSLEER. Here the CDR3 reads CASSLRTGMNTGELFF. The CDR3 nucleotides are TGCGCCAGCAGCCTGCGGACAGGGATGAACACCGGGGAGCTGTTTTTT.

J is TRBJ1-6 and V is TRBV19, with 9 bases fitting TRBD1. Germline-derived CDR1 and CDR2 are LNHDA and SQIVND (reference sequence). The CDR3 length is 16 residues. With 6 bases clipped from V and 2 bases from J, the junction kept 5 bases outside the gene matches. In nucleotides, the CDR3 is TGTGCCAGTAGATCGGGACAGGGAACCTATAATTCACCCCTCCACTTT. It codes for CASRSGQGTYNSPLHF.